This TCR beta chain stems from a study of OX40 agonist ivuxolimab in advanced cancers. Study background: Ivuxolimab was administered intravenously to patients at 0.01 to 10 mg/kg every 2 weeks.

Study-level findings and limits: At 0.1 to 3.0 mg/kg, clonal expansion of CD4+ and CD8+ blood T cells had occurred by week 6.

The method was immunoSEQ multiplex PCR; TCRdb's version includes in-frame clones alone and lacks a portion of them. The sample lists approximately 20,000 clones, around 87% occurring once. On this clone: The antigen is undetermined. An end of the junction differs from the germline gene, which may be a read error.

The CDR3 totals 16 residues. Germline CDR1 and CDR2: SGHNT and YYREEE (reference sequence). The source of this sequence is an adult with an advanced solid tumor such as melanoma, head and neck, liver or kidney cancer. The chain is built from TRBV5-4 and TRBJ2-5; 12 positions match TRBD2. The sequencing used CD4+ or CD8+ T cells sorted from blood, collected in a trial of the OX40 agonist ivuxolimab. CDR3 protein: CASSQDPSGGAETQYF. CDR3 in DNA: TGCGCCAGCAGCCAAGATCCTAGCGGGGGGGCAGAGACCCAGTACTTC.